This entry concerns a single TCR beta chain. The antigen is undetermined. The sample is drawn from a study of CXCR3-negative and CXCR3-positive naive CD8 T cells. Findings and caveats of the study: The naive subsets expressed comparable surface CD5, and the authors inferred TCR strength from TRB CDR3 properties. The TRBV-TRBJ usage of naive CXCR3-negative and CXCR3-positive cells was similar, but that of memory cells differed. Partial loss of CXCR3 expression followed cryopreservation; most assays used fresh PBMCs. More hydrophobic TRB CDR3s were found in CXCR3-positive naive cells than in CXCR3-negative naive cells.

CDR3 size: 14 residues. Germline V CDR1 and CDR2: SQVTM, ANQGSEA. Through 5' RACE with UMI labels, the TRB cDNA libraries were prepared. TCRdb re-called the 5' RACE reads and gives one entry per CDR3 protein, without DNA. Its table lists about 5,500 distinct CDR3 sequences. The sequencing sample was made of naive CXCR3+ CD8+ T cells from blood. Specified subset: CD45RO-CCR7+CD27+CD95- naive CD8+ T cells expressing CXCR3 (TNR3+). The chain combines TRBV29-1 with TRBJ1-1; TCRdb picks TRBD1, but there is no DNA to check that call. This clonotype originated in a human donor in good health. Some clones in this sample may be carry-over from other donors' samples. This CDR3 is CSAGWGQGFTEAFF.